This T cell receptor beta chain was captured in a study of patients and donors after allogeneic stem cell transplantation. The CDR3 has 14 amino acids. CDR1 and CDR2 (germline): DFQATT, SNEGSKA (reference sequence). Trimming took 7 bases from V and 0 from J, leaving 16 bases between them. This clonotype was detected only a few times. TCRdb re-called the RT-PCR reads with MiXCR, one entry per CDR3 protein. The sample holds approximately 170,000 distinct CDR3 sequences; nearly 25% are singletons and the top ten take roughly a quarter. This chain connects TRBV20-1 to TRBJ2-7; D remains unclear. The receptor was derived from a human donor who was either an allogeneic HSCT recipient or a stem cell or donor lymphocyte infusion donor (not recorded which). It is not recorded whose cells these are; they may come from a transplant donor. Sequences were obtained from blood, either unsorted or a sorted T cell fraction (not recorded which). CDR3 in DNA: TGCAGTGGCGCAGATCCCAGTTACTCCTACGAGCAGTACTTC. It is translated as CSGADPSYSYEQYF.